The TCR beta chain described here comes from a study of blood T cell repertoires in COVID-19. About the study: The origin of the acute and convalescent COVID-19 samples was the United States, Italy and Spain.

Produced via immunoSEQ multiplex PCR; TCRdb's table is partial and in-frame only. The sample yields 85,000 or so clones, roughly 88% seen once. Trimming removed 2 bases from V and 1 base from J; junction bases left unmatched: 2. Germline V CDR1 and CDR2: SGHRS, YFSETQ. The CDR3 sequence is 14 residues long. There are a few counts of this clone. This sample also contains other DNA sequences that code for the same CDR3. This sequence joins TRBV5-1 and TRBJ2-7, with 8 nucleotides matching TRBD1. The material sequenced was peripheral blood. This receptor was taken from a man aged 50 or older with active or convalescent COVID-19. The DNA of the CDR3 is TGCGCCAGCAGCTTCAGACAGGGGTCCTACGAGCAGTACTTC. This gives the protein CASSFRQGSYEQYF.